The 24 T cell receptor beta chains in this list originate from one sample, sequenced in a study of T cell responses to AZD1222 COVID-19 vaccine. The data were produced by immunoSEQ multiplex PCR, yet TCRdb's version contains in-frame clones alone and is incomplete. The data show 150,000 or so clones, about nine tenths seen once. The source material was peripheral blood, sampled on day 0 of AZD1222 vaccination. These receptor sequences come from an adult in good health.

CDR3 loop: CASSQTPGDRESFF. CDR3 nucleotides: TGTGCCAGCAGCCAAACCCCAGGGGACAGGGAGTCTTTCTTT. The V call is TRBV7-9, the J call TRBJ1-1; 9 bases match TRBD1. This CDR3 comprises 14 residues. Germline V CDR1 and CDR2: SEHNR, FQNEAQ (reference sequence). With 5 bases clipped from V and 12 bases from J, the junction kept 13 bases outside the gene matches.

The rearrangement links TRBV6-5 to TRBJ2-2; D remains ambiguous. Looked up from germline, CDR1 is MNHEY and CDR2 is SVGAGI. CDR3 length: 11 amino acids. The V gene lost 7 bases and the J gene lost 7 bases, with 7 bases spanning the gap. This CDR3 is CASTDFGELFF. For the CDR3, the DNA is TGTGCCAGCACCGATTTCGGGGAGCTGTTTTTT.

The V gene is TRBV18, the J gene TRBJ2-3; TRBD1 matches at 8 bases. The germline V gene has CDR1 KGHSH and CDR2 LQKENI. CDR3 size: 13 residues. With 3 bases clipped from V and 4 bases from J, the junction kept 0 bases outside the gene matches. The CDR3: CASSPRGPDTQYF. The DNA for the CDR3 is TGTGCCAGCTCACCCAGGGGGCCAGATACGCAGTATTTT.

V usage is TRBV10-3 and J usage is TRBJ1-3; D is unresolved. Deletions cut 2 bases from V and 4 bases from J, with 6 bases between. Germline V lookup: CDR1 ENHRY, CDR2 SYGVKD. This CDR3 contains 13 residues. CDR3 DNA: TGTGCCATCAGTGAGCTCAAGGGAAACACCATATATTTT. This sequence encodes CAISELKGNTIYF.

The V and J genes are TRBV24-1 and TRBJ2-7; D ambiguous. V lost 2 bases and J 0 bases, leaving 7 bases between the germline ends. The germline V gene encodes CDR1 KGHDR and CDR2 SFDVKD. The CDR3 contains 14 residues. As DNA, the CDR3 is TGTGCCACCAGTGATTGGGCTTTCTCCTACGAGCAGTACTTC. It translates to CATSDWAFSYEQYF.

V is TRBV3-1 (or the pseudogene TRBV3-2) and J is TRBJ1-1; no definite D call. Germline V CDR1 and CDR2: LGHDT, YNNKEL (reference sequence). Between the trimmed V and J ends, which lost 1 base and 9 bases, there was a span of 12 bases. The CDR3 is made up of 13 amino acids. In DNA, the CDR3 is TGTGCCAGCAGCCAAGGAGCTGTGGGGAAAGCTTTCTTT. Protein sequence: CASSQGAVGKAFF.

This chain joins TRBV6-6 and TRBJ1-6, with D maybe TRBD1 (6 bases). V gave up 7 bases and J gave up 4 bases, with 8 bases separating them. CDR3 length: 13 residues. Germline-derived CDR1 and CDR2 are MNHNY and SVGAGI (reference sequence). CDR3 in amino acids: CASNGQYNSPLHF. The CDR3 DNA reads TGTGCCAGCAACGGACAGTATAATTCACCCCTCCACTTT.

Worth noting for this clone: The same CDR3 can be traced to other DNA sequences in this sample. The chain recombines TRBV6-5 with TRBJ1-2; no reliable D call. Trimming removed 2 bases at V and 8 bases at J, with 6 bases between. Germline loops: CDR1 MNHEY, CDR2 SVGAGI. The CDR3 has 11 amino acids. CDR3 protein: CASSYLGGYTF. The CDR3 DNA is TGTGCCAGCAGTTACCTCGGAGGCTACACCTTC.

The V call is TRBV5-1, the J call TRBJ2-1; the D gene is possibly TRBD2 (6 bases). CDR3 length: 16 residues. Trimming stripped 0 bases from V and 6 bases from J, with 16 bases between. Germline CDR1 and CDR2: SGHRS and YFSETQ. The CDR3 DNA is TGCGCCAGCAGCTTGGCCGGGAGTAGCGGCCTCAATGAGCAGTTCTTC. Amino acids: CASSLAGSSGLNEQFF.

This rearrangement joins TRBV7-2 to TRBJ1-2; tentative D call: TRBD1 (5 bases). The V and J ends lost 5 bases and 8 bases respectively, with 15 bases between them. Germline V gene sequence: CDR1 SGHTA, CDR2 FQGNSA. CDR3 length equals 13 residues. The CDR3 protein is CASSPGLQRGYTF. The CDR3 DNA is TGTGCCAGCAGCCCGGGACTTCAGAGGGGCTACACCTTC.

The genes are TRBV4-3 and TRBJ2-3; no clear D. Germline loops: CDR1 LGHNA, CDR2 YSLEER. Trimming stripped 2 bases from V and 2 bases from J, with 14 bases between. The CDR3 loop spans 16 amino acids. The CDR3 DNA sequence: TGCGCCAGCAGCCAAAACCGCGGCCGTTCCACAGATACGCAGTATTTT. Its protein product is CASSQNRGRSTDTQYF.

The rearrangement links TRBV5-4 to TRBJ1-2; 9 bases align to TRBD1. There are 14 residues in the CDR3. J lost 4 bases, V lost 3 bases, and 4 bases had no gene match. The germline V gene encodes CDR1 SGHNT and CDR2 YYREEE (reference sequence). The CDR3 coding sequence is TGTGCCAGCAGCTCGGACAGGGGTGCCTATGGCTACACCTTC. Amino acid sequence: CASSSDRGAYGYTF.

The chain uses TRBV14 and TRBJ1-1; no clear D. The ends were cut back, 6 bases at V and 3 bases at J, with 14 bases in the middle. The CDR3 spans 14 residues. Germline V gene lookup returns CDR1 SGHDN and CDR2 FVKESK. The DNA of the CDR3 is TGTGCCAGCAGGCCTAACCATTGGGACACTGAAGCTTTCTTT. Translated, it gives CASRPNHWDTEAFF.

This chain links TRBV2 with TRBJ1-6; D is undetermined. This CDR3 spans 15 amino acids. V lost 8 bases and J 7 bases, leaving 18 bases between the germline ends. Germline lookup yields CDR1 SNHLY and CDR2 FYNNEI. The CDR3 DNA follows: TGTGCCAGCCAGGTGAACGCCGGGAACAATTCACCCCTCCACTTT. This gives the protein CASQVNAGNNSPLHF.

This clone was detected only once. This rearrangement joins TRBV12-5 to TRBJ1-2; 7 positions match TRBD1. This CDR3 spans 13 amino acids. The germline gives CDR1 LGHNT, CDR2 FRNRAP. Unmatched junction bases numbered 5, after V lost 3 bases and J lost 7 bases. This chain's CDR3 is CASGFQAGGGYTF. The CDR3 DNA reads as TGTGCTAGTGGTTTCCAGGCAGGGGGTGGCTACACCTTC.

The V gene is TRBV10-3, the J gene TRBJ2-2, with D perhaps matching TRBD1 (6 bases). Germline CDR1 ENHRY, CDR2 SYGVKD. This CDR3 is 15 amino acids long. V shed 3 bases and J shed 4 bases, with 12 bases lying between them. CDR3 amino acids: CAISDPTDSTGELFF. DNA for the CDR3: TGTGCCATCAGTGACCCAACGGACAGCACCGGGGAGCTGTTTTTT.

CDR3 loop: CASGLGRTYEQYF. DNA of the CDR3: TGTGCTAGTGGTTTGGGCAGAACCTACGAGCAGTACTTC. The J gene is TRBJ2-7, the V gene TRBV12-5; D is unclear. This CDR3 comprises 13 residues. Germline lookup yields CDR1 LGHNT and CDR2 FRNRAP. Deletions cut 1 base from V and 2 bases from J, with 6 bases between.

V and J are TRBV29-1 and TRBJ1-2; D might be TRBD1 (5 bases). Trimming took off 4 bases at V and 8 bases at J, with 11 bases between the two ends. The germline CDR1 and CDR2 sequences are SQVTM and ANQGSEA. The CDR3 has 11 residues. The CDR3 protein is CSVAPGTGYTF. The CDR3 DNA sequence: TGCAGCGTTGCCCCCGGGACCGGCTACACCTTC.

The rearrangement uses TRBV25-1 and TRBJ1-1; D unclear. CDR3 size: 14 residues. Deletions cut 5 bases from V and 3 bases from J, with 13 bases between. Germline assignment: CDR1 MGHDK and CDR2 SYGVNS. CDR3 DNA: TGTGCCAGCAGTCACATAGTGGGAGACACTGAAGCTTTCTTT. Its translation is CASSHIVGDTEAFF.

The chain uses TRBV6-5 and TRBJ1-1, with D possibly matching TRBD1 (5 bases). Germline lookup yields CDR1 MNHEY and CDR2 SVGAGI. Trimming left V 6 bases short and J 1 base short, with 9 bases between. This CDR3 region has 13 residues. CDR3 in amino acids: CASSYQGNTEAFF. Written as DNA, the CDR3 is TGTGCCAGCAGCTACCAGGGGAACACTGAAGCTTTCTTT.

The CDR3 DNA is TGTGCCAGCAGCCCAGGTAACTCCTACAATGAGCAGTTCTTC. Its protein is CASSPGNSYNEQFF. The chain uses TRBV7-2 and TRBJ2-1; no definite D call. Germline V CDR1 and CDR2: SGHTA, FQGNSA. The CDR3 spans 14 residues. Trimming took 5 bases from V and 0 from J, leaving 8 bases between them.

This chain links TRBV7-2 with TRBJ2-5, with D unresolved. Germline CDR1 SGHTA, CDR2 FQGNSA. CDR3 length: 13 residues. Between the trimmed V and J ends, which lost 7 bases and 5 bases, there was a span of 14 bases. The CDR3, as DNA: TGTGCCAGCACCATTAGTAGGGTGGAGACCCAGTACTTC. Amino acids: CASTISRVETQYF.

The V gene is TRBV5-6, the J gene TRBJ2-3; the D gene could be TRBD1 or TRBD2 (5 bases each). The CDR3 runs to 16 residues. Trimming stripped 4 bases from V and 4 bases from J, with 19 bases between. Germline CDR1 is SGHDT and CDR2 is YYEEEE. The CDR3 protein is CASSVSRAGSADTQYF. The CDR3 DNA follows: TGTGCCAGCAGCGTCTCGAGGGCAGGGAGTGCAGATACGCAGTATTTT.

This clone showed up just a few times. This rearrangement joins TRBV19 to TRBJ2-2; D is undetermined. The V gene lost 7 bases and the J gene lost 0 bases, with 9 bases spanning the gap. CDR1 is LNHDA and CDR2 is SQIVND in the germline V gene (reference sequence). The CDR3 consists of 14 residues. This chain's CDR3 is CASKGWTNTGELFF. For the CDR3, the DNA is TGTGCCAGTAAAGGTTGGACGAACACCGGGGAGCTGTTTTTT.